The 30 T cell receptor beta chains presented below share a single source sample, sequenced in a study of memory CD4+ T cells and cytomegalovirus serostatus. Sequenced by immunoSEQ multiplex PCR; TCRdb stores in-frame clones only, minus some. The profile shows about 64,000 clones, more than 70% of them singletons. Single viable CD3+CD4+CD8-CD45RO+ cells were sorted as the memory CD4+ T cells. The sample comprised memory CD4+ T cells from blood. The receptors come from an adult in good health and CMV-seronegative.

The chain combines TRBV7-2 with TRBJ2-7; D remains ambiguous. This CDR3 spans 15 amino acids. Germline lookup yields CDR1 SGHTA and CDR2 FQGNSA. The V gene lost 2 bases and the J gene lost 6 bases, with 17 bases spanning the gap. Here the CDR3 reads CASSLHGTTTGEQYF. CDR3 coding DNA: TGTGCCAGCAGCTTACACGGAACTACTACGGGCGAGCAGTACTTC.

The chain uses TRBV11-2 and TRBJ2-2, with D perhaps TRBD2 (5 bases). Looked up from germline, CDR1 is SGHAT and CDR2 is FQNNGV. The germline V and J ends were trimmed by 5 bases and 7 bases, with 11 bases remaining between them. The CDR3 covers 13 residues. CDR3 loop: CASSQEAVGELFF. The CDR3 nucleotides are TGTGCCAGCAGCCAAGAAGCGGTCGGGGAGCTGTTTTTT.

The chain employs TRBV4-2 and TRBJ1-2; a possible D gene is TRBD1 (6 bases). The CDR3 runs 17 residues. Germline-derived CDR1 and CDR2 are LGHNA and YNFKEQ. Trimming stripped 2 bases from V and 0 bases from J, with 16 bases between. The CDR3 sequence is CASSQLSGGGANYGYTF. The CDR3 region has the DNA TGTGCCAGCAGCCAACTATCGGGAGGGGGAGCTAACTATGGCTACACCTTC.

The chain carries TRBV2 and TRBJ2-1; TRBD2 might be the D (6 bases). This CDR3 contains 13 residues. The V end lost 4 bases, the J end lost 12 bases, and 16 bases lay between the germline ends. Germline loops: CDR1 SNHLY, CDR2 FYNNEI. CDR3 amino acids: CASSGGEAIVQFF. Written as DNA, the CDR3 is TGTGCCAGCAGTGGGGGGGAGGCAATCGTGCAGTTCTTC.

The chain has TRBV27 and TRBJ2-3, with 7 nucleotides matching TRBD2. This CDR3 spans 16 amino acids. CDR1 MNHEY and CDR2 SMNVEV come from the germline V gene (reference sequence). V lost 2 bases and J lost 3; bases outside the gene matches: 8. CDR3 nucleotide sequence: TGTGCCAGCAGTTTAAAAACTAGCGTGATGACAGATACGCAGTATTTT. It is translated as CASSLKTSVMTDTQYF.

The rearrangement joins TRBV7-2 to TRBJ1-1; D might be TRBD1 (6 bases). Germline CDR1 SGHTA, CDR2 FQGNSA. The CDR3 sequence is 13 residues long. The V end lost 3 bases, the J end lost 7 bases, and 12 bases lay between the germline ends. CDR3 region: CASSFGQLDEAFF. CDR3 DNA sequence: TGTGCCAGCAGCTTCGGACAGTTGGATGAAGCTTTCTTT.

There are many counts of this clone. The chain links TRBV4-2 to TRBJ1-2; D uncertain. This CDR3 is 15 amino acids long. Germline CDR1 and CDR2: LGHNA and YNFKEQ. V was trimmed by 1 base and J by 5 bases, leaving 14 bases between them. For the CDR3, the DNA is TGTGCCAGCAGCCAAGCGGGCCTGGCTATATATGGCTACACCTTC. It translates to CASSQAGLAIYGYTF.

This clone appeared a few times. The V gene is TRBV11-2, the J gene TRBJ2-7; D is perhaps TRBD1 (6 bases). CDR3 length equals 14 residues. CDR1 and CDR2 from the germline V gene are SGHAT and FQNNGV. V was trimmed by 6 bases and J by 0 bases, leaving 12 bases between them. CDR3 sequence: CASSPDRSSYEQYF. Here the CDR3 DNA reads TGTGCCAGCAGTCCAGACAGGAGCTCCTACGAGCAGTACTTC.

V is TRBV19 and J is TRBJ1-4; 9 positions agree with TRBD1. Germline V lookup: CDR1 LNHDA, CDR2 SQIVND (reference sequence). The CDR3 totals 16 residues. The ends lost 3 bases at V and 5 bases at J; junction bases unmatched: 7. The CDR3 protein is CASSIGWDRVNEKLFF. The CDR3 bases are TGTGCCAGTAGTATTGGGTGGGACAGGGTGAATGAAAAACTGTTTTTT.

The V gene is TRBV6-5, the J gene TRBJ1-1; D is uncertain. Per the germline V gene, CDR1 is MNHEY and CDR2 is SVGAGI. The V gene lost 6 bases and the J gene lost 0 bases, with 11 bases spanning the gap. The CDR3 totals 14 residues. Here the CDR3 reads CASSLSALNTEAFF. The CDR3 DNA reads TGTGCCAGCAGCCTATCAGCCCTGAACACTGAAGCTTTCTTT.

V is TRBV5-1 and J is TRBJ1-1, with D unresolved. Germline values: CDR1 SGHRS, CDR2 YFSETQ. Deletions cut 1 base from V and 6 bases from J, with 10 bases between. CDR3 length: 13 amino acids. The CDR3 sequence is CASSLMLGSEAFF. The CDR3 region has the DNA TGCGCCAGCAGCTTGATGCTAGGGTCTGAAGCTTTCTTT.

The chain has TRBV7-2 and TRBJ2-1; 9 bases are a match to TRBD1. The V gene's germline CDR1 is SGHTA and CDR2 FQGNSA. V was pared by 5 bases and J by 6 bases, with 8 bases of the junction left unmatched. This CDR3 has 15 residues. CDR3 DNA: TGTGCCAGCAGCGTACCGGGACAGGGATTCAATGAGCAGTTCTTC. This translates into CASSVPGQGFNEQFF.

The chain employs TRBV7-3 and TRBJ2-1, with D perhaps TRBD1 (5 bases). CDR1 is SGHTA and CDR2 is FQGTGA in the germline V gene. The CDR3 length is 15 residues. Trimming took off 2 bases at V and 0 bases at J, with 8 bases between the two ends. CDR3 sequence: CASSLVGVSYNEQFF. Written as DNA, the CDR3 is TGTGCCAGCAGCTTAGTAGGGGTCTCCTACAATGAGCAGTTCTTC.

The chain employs TRBV28 and TRBJ2-3; D may correspond to TRBD1 or TRBD2 (5 bases each). Trimming shortened V by 6 bases and J by 0 bases, and 16 bases separated the two germline ends. Per the germline V gene, CDR1 is MDHEN and CDR2 is SYDVKM. The CDR3 is made up of 16 amino acids. The CDR3 DNA is TGTGCCAGCAGCCGGGGACGGAGTCCTAGCACAGATACGCAGTATTTT. It encodes CASSRGRSPSTDTQYF. The full variable domain, its missing parts supplied by reference TRBV28 and TRBJ2-3, is DVKVTQSSRYLVKRTGEKVFLECVQDMDHENMFWYRQDPGLGLRLIYFSYDVKMKEKGDIPEGYSVSREKKERFSLILESASTNQTSMYLCASSRGRSPSTDTQYFGPGTRLTVL.

The genes are TRBV29-1 and TRBJ2-2; TRBD1 matches at 7 bases. The CDR3 contains 14 residues. CDR1 SQVTM and CDR2 ANQGSEA come from the germline V gene. V shed 4 bases, J shed 4 bases, and the junction held 6 bases outside the gene matches. CDR3 in DNA: TGCAGCGTTGCCGGGACAGCGATCACCGGGGAGCTGTTTTTT. Translation: CSVAGTAITGELFF.

This chain uses TRBV18 with TRBJ2-5, with D maybe TRBD2 (5 bases). The CDR3 spans 15 residues. Per the germline V gene, CDR1 is KGHSH and CDR2 is LQKENI. Trimming removed 6 bases from V and 5 bases from J, with 19 bases in between. CDR3 in amino acids: CASSPLGIEEETQYF. As DNA, the CDR3 is TGTGCCAGCTCCCCTCTCGGGATCGAGGAGGAGACCCAGTACTTC. The full variable domain, rest sourced from reference TRBV18 and TRBJ2-5, is NAGVMQNPRHLVRRRGQEARLRCSPMKGHSHVYWYRQLPEEGLKFMVYLQKENIIDESGMPKERFSAEFPKEGPSILRIQQVVRGDSAAYFCASSPLGIEEETQYFGPGTRLLVL.

This clone was seen only a few times. This chain joins TRBV9 and TRBJ1-2; tentatively, D is TRBD1 (5 bases). CDR3 size: 15 residues. Germline lookup yields CDR1 SGDLS and CDR2 YYNGEE. Trimming took 2 bases from V and 2 from J, leaving 13 bases between them. CDR3 sequence: CASSVGGGGNYGYTF. The CDR3 bases are TGTGCCAGCAGCGTGGGGGGGGGTGGCAACTATGGCTACACCTTC.

This clone has only one observation. This chain's CDR3 is CASSLGGASTDTQYF. The CDR3 region has the DNA TGTGCCAGCAGCTTAGGGGGGGCTAGCACAGATACGCAGTATTTT. The chain carries TRBV7-8 and TRBJ2-3, with D perhaps given as TRBD1 or TRBD2 (6 bases each). CDR3 length: 15 residues. CDR1 and CDR2 (germline): SGHVS, FQNEAQ. The V gene lost 1 base and the J gene lost 0 bases, with 8 bases spanning the gap.

The V call is TRBV27, the J call TRBJ1-2; D is possibly TRBD1 (6 bases). Trimming took off 6 bases at V and 8 bases at J, with 19 bases between the two ends. This CDR3 contains 14 residues. In germline, CDR1 is MNHEY, CDR2 SMNVEV (reference sequence). The CDR3 sequence is CASRTNKNRDGYTF. CDR3 nucleotides: TGTGCCAGCAGAACAAATAAAAACAGGGACGGCTACACCTTC.

The gene calls are TRBV15 and TRBJ1-5; 8 positions match TRBD1. Losses at the gene ends were 5 bases for V and 2 bases for J; bases not matched to a gene: 2. The CDR3 has 14 amino acids. The germline V gene encodes CDR1 LNHNV and CDR2 YYDKDF (reference sequence). The CDR3 DNA sequence: TGTGCCACCAGCGTACAGGGGGGCAATCAGCCCCAGCATTTT. Amino acids: CATSVQGGNQPQHF.

This clone was counted between two and nine times. J is TRBJ1-3 and V is TRBV6-4, with 7 bases lining up with TRBD1. The CDR3 spans 16 residues. V shed 0 bases and J 5 bases; nucleotides not matched to a gene: 7. Germline V gives CDR1 MRHNA, CDR2 SNTAGT. CDR3 in amino acids: CASSDSWTGERNTIYF. For the CDR3, the DNA is TGTGCCAGCAGTGACTCTTGGACAGGAGAACGAAACACCATATATTTT.

This clone appeared a single time. J is TRBJ2-5 and V is TRBV18; TRBD2 matches 10 bases. The CDR3 has 17 amino acids. The trim removed 2 bases at V and 1 base at J, leaving 7 bases unmatched. CDR1 is KGHSH and CDR2 is LQKENI in the germline V gene. The CDR3 loop reads CASSPGLLAGPQETQYF. For the CDR3, the DNA is TGTGCCAGCTCACCAGGGTTACTAGCGGGGCCCCAAGAGACCCAGTACTTC.

This clone was counted a single time. The chain links TRBV5-1 to TRBJ2-1; 7 bases fit TRBD1. The CDR3 runs to 15 residues. Trimming removed 4 bases from V and 3 bases from J; junction bases left unmatched: 7. The germline CDR1 and CDR2 sequences are SGHRS and YFSETQ. The CDR3 reads CASSPGQSNYNEQFF. The CDR3 nucleotides are TGCGCCAGCAGCCCGGGACAGTCTAACTACAATGAGCAGTTCTTC.

V and J are TRBV4-3 and TRBJ2-3; the D gene is possibly TRBD2 (6 bases). Germline CDR1 reads LGHNA; CDR2 reads YSLEER. CDR3 length equals 16 residues. V was pared by 3 bases and J by 0 bases, with 13 bases between. Here the CDR3 reads CASSQTGLASTDTQYF. Here the CDR3 DNA reads TGCGCCAGCAGCCAGACGGGACTTGCTAGCACAGATACGCAGTATTTT.

This sequence joins TRBV4-1 and TRBJ1-2; D possibly corresponds to TRBD1 (5 bases). The V and J ends lost 0 bases and 4 bases respectively, with 12 bases between them. CDR1 is MGHRA, CDR2 YSYEKL, per germline. The CDR3 totals 15 residues. CDR3: CASSQETGFSYGYTF. The CDR3 DNA reads TGCGCCAGCAGCCAAGAAACAGGTTTCAGCTATGGCTACACCTTC.

This chain links TRBV19 with TRBJ1-5; D is ambiguous. Trimming shortened V by 7 bases and J by 0 bases, and 16 bases separated the two germline ends. The CDR3 length is 16 residues. In germline, CDR1 is LNHDA, CDR2 SQIVND (reference sequence). The CDR3 reads CASTSLQDYSNQPQHF. The CDR3 nucleotides are TGTGCCAGTACCTCACTCCAGGATTATAGCAATCAGCCCCAGCATTTT. Complete variable domain (other parts from reference TRBV19 and TRBJ1-5): DGGITQSPKYLFRKEGQNVTLSCEQNLNHDAMYWYRQDPGQGLRLIYYSQIVNDFQKGDIAEGYSVSREKKESFPLTVTSAQKNPTAFYLCASTSLQDYSNQPQHFGDGTRLSIL.

This rearrangement joins TRBV28 to TRBJ1-2; no firm D call. The germline CDR1 and CDR2 sequences are MDHEN and SYDVKM. CDR3 size: 13 residues. The V end was cut by 8 bases, the J end by 8 bases, with 18 bases between. The DNA of the CDR3 is TGTGCCAGCCATAGAGAGTTGAGTGAAGGCTACACCTTC. Translated, it gives CASHRELSEGYTF.

The chain carries TRBV5-6 and TRBJ2-3; tentatively, D is TRBD1 or TRBD2 (5 bases each). V lost 4 bases, J lost 3 bases, and 15 bases lay in between. The CDR3 consists of 15 residues. In germline, CDR1 is SGHDT, CDR2 YYEEEE. The CDR3 DNA reads TGTGCCAGCAGCCACGGTGGGGGTAGTACAGATACGCAGTATTTT. Encoded protein: CASSHGGGSTDTQYF.

V gene TRBV5-1 combines with J gene TRBJ2-1; perhaps TRBD1 as D (6 bases). CDR3 size: 14 residues. Germline lookup yields CDR1 SGHRS and CDR2 YFSETQ. Trimming took 0 bases from V and 12 from J, leaving 16 bases between them. The CDR3, as DNA: TGCGCCAGCAGCTTGGGGAGCCACAGGGACGGGCAGTTCTTC. Protein sequence: CASSLGSHRDGQFF.

The V and J genes are TRBV19 and TRBJ2-1; D is unresolved. This CDR3 comprises 12 residues. Trimming cost V 10 bases and J 5 bases, with 12 bases left between them. CDR1 and CDR2 from the germline V gene are LNHDA and SQIVND (reference sequence). DNA for the CDR3: TGTGCCACCGCCAAGTGGGACAATGAGCAGTTCTTC. It translates to CATAKWDNEQFF.